This T cell receptor beta chain stems from a study of blood T cell repertoires in COVID-19. Study context: Collection of acute and convalescent COVID-19 samples took place in the United States, Italy and Spain. T cells, B-cell-depleted T cells, or PBMCs provided the cDNA or gDNA that served as material.

The CDR3 has 14 residues. V lost 1 base and J lost 5, with 12 bases in between. Germline-derived CDR1 and CDR2 are LNHDA and SQIVND (reference sequence). This clone was seen only once. Authors' methods: Quantification of nucleated cells was approximated via reference gene primer amplification. Some clones are missing from TCRdb's copy, which holds only in-frame ones; the method was immunoSEQ multiplex PCR. The D gene and trimming were derived from the DNA, and the V and J assignments and clone size from that table. The repertoire holds some 100,000 clones, approximately 92% seen once, with around 5.7% in the top ten.

The receptor's source is a man aged 65-85 years with acute or convalescent COVID-19. The specimen was peripheral blood. The chain has TRBV19 and TRBJ2-7, with D tentatively TRBD1 (7 bases). CDR3 sequence (DNA): TGTGCCAGTAGTATAGCCACAGGGGAGGACGAGCAGTACTTC. Residues: CASSIATGEDEQYF.